A selection of T cell receptor beta chains follows, all from one sample in a study of Tregs in tolerant kidney transplant recipients. Assay used: immunoSEQ multiplex PCR; TCRdb lists only in-frame clones, some missing. The repertoire holds around 31,000 clones, about four fifths seen once, with 2% to 2.5% in the top ten. These receptors' antigens are unknown. The sequenced sample consisted of Tregs from blood cultured with allogeneic cells. The receptors were gathered from a human donor in good health. Each CDR3 is given with its conserved first and last residue. The D gene is left open where the match is weak. Only part of the rows carry a size: once, few, many, or a class if the clone is expanded.

15 . . TRBJ1-2 TRBV4-3 TGCGCCAGCAGCCAAGATTTACAGGGCGCGGAGGGCTACACCTTC CASSQDLQGAEGYTF
12 . . TRBJ2-7 TRBV11-3 TGTGCCAGCAGCTTAAAGGATTACGAGCAGTACTTC CASSLKDYEQYF
14 . . TRBJ1-1 TRBV4-1 TGCGCCAGCAGCCAAGAACTGGGGGTCGGTAGGTCTTTCTTT CASSQELGVGRSFF
11 . . TRBJ1-2 TRBV6-6 TGTGCCAGCAGTTACCCAGGGCCCCACACCTTC CASSYPGPHTF
14 . few TRBJ1-1 TRBV10-3 TGTGCCATCAGTGAGCGGGCGGGGGACACTGAAGCTTTCTTT CAISERAGDTEAFF
14 TRBD2 . TRBJ2-1 TRBV5-1 TGCGCCAGCAGCAAAACTAGCGGGAACAATGAGCAGTTCTTC CASSKTSGNNEQFF
14 TRBD1 once TRBJ2-1 TRBV19 TGTGCCAGTAGTATGACAGGACAGGGGGGGAAGCAGTTCTTC CASSMTGQGGKQFF
16 . . TRBJ2-2 TRBV4-1 TGCGCCAGCAGCCAGAGGGGGGTGGGGACGGCCGGGGAGCTGTTTTTT CASSQRGVGTAGELFF
16 . . TRBJ2-3 TRBV5-1 TGCGCCAGCAGCTTTCACAGGTTGGGCCTTCTGAATACGCAGTATTTT CASSFHRLGLLNTQYF
12 . . TRBJ1-2 TRBV11-3 TGTGCCAGCAGCTTTAGTCCAGGAAGCTACACCTTC CASSFSPGSYTF
13 . . TRBJ2-7 TRBV5-8 TGTGCCAGCAGCTTTGACGGTTACTACGAGCAGTACTTC CASSFDGYYEQYF
15 TRBD2 . TRBJ2-6 TRBV7-8 TGTGCCAGCAGCTGGGGGGGATCTGGGGCCAACGTCCTGACTTTC CASSWGGSGANVLTF
11 . . TRBJ2-3 TRBV6-6 TGTGCCAGCAGTTTTATTAATACGCAGTATTTT CASSFINTQYF
14 TRBD1 . TRBJ1-2 TRBV9 TGTGCCAGCAGCGTAGTTGGGACAGGGGCTGGCTACACCTTC CASSVVGTGAGYTF
15 . . TRBJ1-2 TRBV7-9 TGTGCCAGCAGCACACCGACAGCCTCACACTATGGCTACACCTTC CASSTPTASHYGYTF
13 . large TRBJ1-3 TRBV19 TGTGCCAGCACCAGCAGCTCTGGAAACACCATATATTTT CASTSSSGNTIYF
16 TRBD2 . TRBJ2-1 TRBV4-3 TGCGCCAGCAGCCAAGGCGGACTAGCGGGCCGGGGTGAGCAGTTCTTC CASSQGGLAGRGEQFF